This T cell receptor beta chain was retrieved from a study of early T cells in non-severe SARS-CoV-2 infection. Notes on this clonotype: Its cognate antigen is unknown.

Study-wide results and caveats: There was a bias toward anti-spike CD8 responses in VDJdb matching, which missed private and CD4 specificities.

One entry per CDR3 protein, called by TCRdb with MiXCR from the 5' RACE reads. The table records approximately 70,000 distinct CDR3 sequences, around 12% of them present only once. Per germline, CDR1 LNHDA and CDR2 SQIVND (reference sequence). This CDR3 is built from 15 residues. With 7 bases clipped from V and 5 bases from J, the junction kept 12 bases outside the gene matches. This receptor was taken from an adult who was a healthcare worker with PCR-confirmed SARS-CoV-2 infection or an uninfected control (not recorded which). Sequences were derived from whole blood, sampled at baseline. The chain recombines TRBV19 with TRBJ1-1; 8 nucleotides line up with TRBD1. CDR3: CASTTDRGPGTEAFF. CDR3 DNA: TGTGCCAGTACCACTGACAGGGGCCCCGGGACTGAAGCTTTCTTT.